Sequencing of this TCR beta chain was carried out in a study of T-cell reconstitution after alpha-beta-depleted transplantation in children. Researchers prepared the TCRbeta library using unique molecular identifiers, the study reports. TCRdb reanalysed the PCR reads using MiXCR and keeps one entry per CDR3 protein. The sample has 240,000 or so distinct CDR3 sequences, 12% seen once; the top ten hold about 2.6%. CDR3 size: 15 residues. V was trimmed by 6 bases and J by 8 bases, leaving 20 bases between them. The germline gives CDR1 SEHNR, CDR2 FQNEAQ (reference sequence). In this sample, this clonotype turned up many times.

The chain recombines TRBV7-9 with TRBJ2-1; tentative D call: TRBD1 (5 bases). The sequence came from a human donor who donated a stem cell graft to a child with acute lymphoblastic leukemia. The sample was PBMCs from the stem cell graft donor, taken from the stem cell graft. Here the CDR3 DNA reads TGTGCCAGCAGGGGCGACAGTGGGAATTTGGATGAGCAGTTCTTC. Translating gives CASRGDSGNLDEQFF.